This T cell receptor beta chain was sequenced during a study of glioma-infiltrating T cells. About the research overall: Sequencing aimed for 4.5- to 10-fold coverage of about a million peripheral T cells. The study, taken as a whole, reports: Signature shared blood CDR3 motifs were enriched in low-divergence and depleted in high-divergence patients. Only very few CDR3 sequences appeared in both tissue and blood.

A note on this clonotype: The target antigen is unknown.

The length of the CDR3 is 16 residues. Trimming took off 1 base at V and 10 bases at J, with 20 bases between the two ends. CDR1 is MNHNS, CDR2 SASEGT, per germline. The iRepertoire nested amplicon-rescue multiplex PCR amplified TCR alpha and beta CDR3s from RNA. TCRdb re-called the multiplex PCR reads with MiXCR, one entry per CDR3 protein. The data show about 410,000 distinct CDR3 sequences, about two fifths seen once. The chain recombines TRBV6-1 with TRBJ2-1; D is possibly TRBD2 (5 bases). The receptor comes from a human donor with low-grade glioma or glioblastoma, undergoing nonglioma brain surgery, or in good health (not recorded which). What was sequenced was glioma tissue, nonneoplastic brain tissue, or PBMCs (not recorded which). The CDR3 loop is CASSEEPSGAIYEQFF. The CDR3 DNA follows: TGTGCCAGCAGTGAAGAACCGAGCGGAGCCATCTACGAGCAGTTCTTC.